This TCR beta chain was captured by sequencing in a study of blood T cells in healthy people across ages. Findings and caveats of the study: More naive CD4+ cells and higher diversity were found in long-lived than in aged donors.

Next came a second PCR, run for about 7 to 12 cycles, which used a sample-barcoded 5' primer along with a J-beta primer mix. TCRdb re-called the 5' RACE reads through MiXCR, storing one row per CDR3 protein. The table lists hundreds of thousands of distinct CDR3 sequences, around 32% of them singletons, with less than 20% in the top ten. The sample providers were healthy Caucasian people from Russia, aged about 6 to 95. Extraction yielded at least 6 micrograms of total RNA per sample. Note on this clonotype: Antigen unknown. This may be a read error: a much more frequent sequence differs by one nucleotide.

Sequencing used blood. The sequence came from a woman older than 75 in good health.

The DNA for the CDR3 is TGCGCCAGCAGCTTACGGACTAGCGGGGGGCCAGAGGCCCAGTACTTC. Its protein product is CASSLRTSGGPEAQYF. The chain employs TRBV5-1 and TRBJ2-5; 14 positions agree with TRBD2. Germline loops: CDR1 SGHRS, CDR2 YFSETQ. The CDR3 totals 16 residues.